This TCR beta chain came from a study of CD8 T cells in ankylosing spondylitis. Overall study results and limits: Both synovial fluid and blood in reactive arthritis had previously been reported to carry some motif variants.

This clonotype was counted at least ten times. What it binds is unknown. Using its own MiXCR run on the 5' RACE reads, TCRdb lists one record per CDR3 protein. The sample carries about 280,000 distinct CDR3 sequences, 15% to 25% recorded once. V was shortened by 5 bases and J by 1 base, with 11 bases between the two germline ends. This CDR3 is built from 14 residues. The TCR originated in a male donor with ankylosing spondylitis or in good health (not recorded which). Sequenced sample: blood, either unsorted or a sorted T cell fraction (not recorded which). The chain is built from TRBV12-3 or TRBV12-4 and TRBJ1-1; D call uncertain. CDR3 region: CASSIDGANTEAFF. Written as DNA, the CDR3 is TGTGCCAGCAGTATCGACGGAGCGAACACTGAAGCTTTCTTT.